These T cell receptor beta chains were read from a single sample in a study of T cells in tumors after PD-1 blockade. Measured with immunoSEQ multiplex PCR; TCRdb has only the in-frame clones, and not every one. The sample lists tens of thousands of clones; approximately 79% were seen once. This material consisted of PBMCs, taken before anti-PD-1 treatment. The receptors come from a human donor with basal cell carcinoma. Each CDR3 is given with its conserved first and last residue. A D gene is named only where the DNA matches it firmly. Rows give clone size only sometimes, using once, few, many, or a class for an expanded clone.

j_call clone_size d_call v_call cdr3_nt cdr3_aa
TRBJ2-7 NA NA TRBV28 TGTGCCAGCAGTTCCGGACGGTCCTACGAGCAGTACTTC CASSSGRSYEQYF
TRBJ1-3 NA NA TRBV28 TGTGCCAGCACCATTGACAGGAATTGGAGGAACACCATATATTTT CASTIDRNWRNTIYF
TRBJ1-2 NA NA TRBV12-3/TRBV12-4 TGTGCCAGCAGAATAGCAGGGGACTATGGCTACACCTTC CASRIAGDYGYTF
TRBJ2-2 NA NA TRBV19 TGTGCCAGTAGTATCTTTGGGTTCGGGGAGCTGTTTTTT CASSIFGFGELFF
TRBJ2-7 NA NA TRBV30 TGTGCCTGGAGTGTACTGAAAGCCGCGGTGTACTTC CAWSVLKAAVYF
TRBJ2-7 NA TRBD2 TRBV19 TGTGCCAGTAGTATAAGGGCGGGGGCCTACGAGCAGTACTTC CASSIRAGAYEQYF
TRBJ1-2 NA TRBD1 TRBV5-4 TGTGCCAGCAGCCCTGAGGGGGCGGGCGGCTACACCTTC CASSPEGAGGYTF
TRBJ1-1 NA TRBD1 TRBV28 TGTGCCAGCAGACCAGGGGGCTCGAACACTGAAGCTTTCTTT CASRPGGSNTEAFF
TRBJ2-7 NA NA TRBV5-4 TGTGCCAGCAGCTTGGAGGGTTACGAGCAGTACTTC CASSLEGYEQYF
TRBJ1-1 NA NA TRBV28 TGTGCCATTACGGGGGAGGCTGAAGCTTTCTTT CAITGEAEAFF
TRBJ2-1 NA TRBD2 TRBV11-3 TGTGCCAGCAGTCTAATGTTCAAGCGGGAGTTCGGTGAGCAGTTCTTC CASSLMFKREFGEQFF
TRBJ1-1 once NA TRBV6-5 TGTGCCAGCAGTTACTCGAACCGCGGGAACACTGAAGCTTTCTTT CASSYSNRGNTEAFF
TRBJ1-4 NA NA TRBV9 TGTGCCAGCAGCTCCCCCGGAACTAATGAAAAACTGTTTTTT CASSSPGTNEKLFF
TRBJ2-7 once TRBD1 TRBV10-1 TGCGCCAGCTCGGACAGGTCGAGCTCCTACGAGCAGTACTTC CASSDRSSSYEQYF
TRBJ1-1 NA NA TRBV6-5 TGTGCCAGCACCCGGGACTTAGAAGCTTTCTTT CASTRDLEAFF
TRBJ2-1 NA TRBD2 TRBV6-6 TGTGCCAGCGGGAAGGAGCGGGAGGCCCTTAATGAGCAGTTCTTC CASGKEREALNEQFF
TRBJ1-2 few TRBD1 TRBV5-4 TGTGCCAGCAGCGTGGGACAGGGTGTGAGCTATGGCTACACCTTC CASSVGQGVSYGYTF
TRBJ2-3 NA NA TRBV15 TGTGCCACCAGAGGAAATGCTAGCACAGATACGCAGTATTTT CATRGNASTDTQYF
TRBJ2-7 NA NA TRBV6-2/TRBV6-3 TGTGCCAGCAGCCCTACCGGGGTGCGGACCTACGAGCAGTACTTC CASSPTGVRTYEQYF
TRBJ2-1 NA TRBD2 TRBV19 TGTGCCAGTAGTACCCGGACTAGCGGGGGCAATGAGCAGTTCTTC CASSTRTSGGNEQFF
TRBJ2-1 NA NA TRBV6-5 TGTGCCAGCAAACGGGACCCTAGGCCCGAGCAGTTCTTC CASKRDPRPEQFF
TRBJ1-5 NA NA TRBV10-2 TGCGCCAGCATGTCCGCATACGTCGGCAATCAGCCCCAGCATTTT CASMSAYVGNQPQHF
TRBJ2-1 NA TRBD2 TRBV2 TGTGCCAGCAGTGAAGCTAGCGGGAGGCCCATTTTGCTCTTC CASSEASGRPILLF
TRBJ1-1 few NA TRBV5-4 TGTGCCAGCAGCAACGATCAAAGATACGACACTGAAGCTTTCTTT CASSNDQRYDTEAFF
TRBJ2-2 NA TRBD2 TRBV11-1 TGTGCCAGCAGTATAAGACTAGCGCCGAACACCGGGGAGCTGTTTTTT CASSIRLAPNTGELFF
TRBJ2-3 NA NA TRBV5-1 TGCGCCAGCAGCTTGGGGAGGGACCCTACAGATACGCAGTATTTT CASSLGRDPTDTQYF
TRBJ1-1 NA NA TRBV6-5 TGTGCCAGCAGTTCCCGGACGTCTGAAGCTTTCTTT CASSSRTSEAFF